This entry features one T cell receptor beta chain sequence. The clone's antigen remains unknown. No much larger clone is present one base from it, and per-base qualities are unavailable. After removal of 7 bases from V and 4 bases from J, the junction retains 8 bases not matched to a gene. Including cysteine and phenylalanine, the CDR3 has 14 amino acids. The sequence is cut down to CDR3 DNA, 42 bases in frame from base 1. From the germline V gene, CDR1 is MNHEY and CDR2 is SVGAGI. The record originates from a study of blood T cell repertoires in COVID-19 (dated by TCRdb to 2020 to 2022). As for the study more broadly: The collaborator samples originated in the United States, Italy and Spain and spanned the acute and convalescent phases of COVID-19. Nearly every sample came with metadata listing a de-identified subject ID, COVID-19 status, age in years and sex. Where available, HLA class I and class II types were obtained from metadata supplied by the sample provider rather than from assay-based typing. The samples were drawn from the first 160 participants of the ongoing ImmuneRACE study and from some 1,300 subjects provided by 6 global collaborators. Subjects who had been exposed to COVID-19, were actively infected with it, or had recovered from it provided the deeply sampled blood TCRbeta repertoires that made up the dataset. The prospective study material was composed of cDNA or gDNA derived from T cells, B-cell-depleted T cells, or PBMCs. The repertoires were released in a freely available public database meant as a resource for research on the immune response to SARS-CoV-2.

Paper-wide results and their limitations: How much clinical and demographic metadata was included differed by source and by participant, and the metadata was provided uncurated.

The immunoSEQ Assay, a bias-controlled multiplex PCR, was used to amplify TCRbeta CDR3 regions from genomic DNA. Turning to the authors' computational methods: The number of nucleated cells in each sample was estimated by amplification of reference gene primers within the assay. Sequence reads were collapsed and filtered to measure the absolute abundance of every unique TCRbeta CDR3 rearrangement. For each sample, productive Simpson clonality was calculated by taking the square root of Simpson's diversity index across productive rearrangements. TCRdb took over this immuneACCESS table, retaining in-frame rearrangements with V and J assigned. Such tables are incomplete; in checked studies, under half of the missing clones stem from an unresolved V gene, and the remainder is unexplained. V, J and clone size derive from that table, while D and trimming were established from the DNA sequence. The sample includes over 250,000 clones, with approximately 91% observed a single time. 2.2% of the sample is in the top ten clones.

One collaborating source in Seattle enrolled patients during active infection and followed them longitudinally through the course of disease. Collaborating institutions collected whole blood in K2EDTA tubes following their own protocols. For TCRbeta analysis, collaborators shipped samples in one of three forms: frozen whole blood, isolated PBMCs, or DNA extracted from either of those sample types. The clonotype comes from a woman aged 25-40 years with COVID-19, enrolled during active disease. The rearranged segments are TRBV6-5 and TRBJ1-1; a stretch of 8 junction bases matches TRBD1. Sequencing was carried out using peripheral blood. At the DNA level, the sequence is TGTGCCAGCACCGAGGACAGGGCGGCCACTGAAGCTTTCTTT. The resulting protein is CASTEDRAATEAFF.